This passage covers 10 T cell receptor beta chains from one sample sequenced in a study of T cell repertoires in ileal Crohn's disease. Some clones are missing from TCRdb's copy, which holds only in-frame ones; the method was immunoSEQ multiplex PCR. The profile shows approximately 18,000 clones, roughly 85% of them singletons. The sequencing sample was made of ileal tissue. These receptors all come from an adult with Crohn's disease.

The chain is built from TRBV6-5 and TRBJ2-4; the D gene is possibly TRBD2 (5 bases). Trimming took 5 bases from V and 0 from J, leaving 11 bases between them. This CDR3 region has 15 residues. Germline V gene sequence: CDR1 MNHEY, CDR2 SVGAGI. This CDR3 is CASSPDRGAKNIQYF. The CDR3 region has the DNA TGTGCCAGCAGTCCGGACCGGGGAGCCAAAAACATTCAGTACTTC.

This clone turned up a few times. This chain joins TRBV7-8 and TRBJ2-1, with 7 bases matching TRBD1. From germline, CDR1 is SGHVS and CDR2 FQNEAQ. With V trimmed by 7 bases and J by 6 bases, 12 bases remained unmatched. CDR3 length equals 15 residues. The CDR3 loop reads CASNPGQIVLNEQFF. The CDR3, as DNA: TGTGCCAGCAACCCGGGACAGATCGTTCTCAATGAGCAGTTCTTC. Using reference TRBV7-8 and TRBJ2-1 for the parts outside the CDR3, the full variable domain is GAGVSQSPRYKVAKRGQDVALRCDPISGHVSLFWYQQALGQGPEFLTYFQNEAQLDKSGLPSDRFFAERPEGSVSTLKIQRTQQEDSAVYLCASNPGQIVLNEQFFGPGTRLTVL.

The genes are TRBV4-3 and TRBJ1-4; 8 bases line up with TRBD1. CDR3 size: 16 residues. The germline gives CDR1 LGHNA, CDR2 YSLEER. V lost 0 bases, J lost 7 bases, and 7 bases stayed unmatched. CDR3 region: CASSQEGRGLGEKLFF. The CDR3 DNA sequence: TGCGCCAGCAGCCAAGAAGGCAGGGGGCTGGGTGAAAAACTGTTTTTT.

The chain couples TRBV19 to TRBJ2-2, with TRBD1 matching over 11 bases. The V gene's germline CDR1 is LNHDA and CDR2 SQIVND (reference sequence). The V and J ends lost 5 bases and 6 bases, in that order; junction bases with no gene match: 5. The CDR3 loop spans 15 amino acids. CDR3 bases: TGTGCCAGTAGTCCGGGGGACAGGGGGTCCGGGGAGCTGTTTTTT. Protein: CASSPGDRGSGELFF.

The chain joins TRBV7-9 to TRBJ2-5, with D maybe TRBD1 (6 bases). Trimming shortened V by 8 bases and J by 4 bases, and 14 bases separated the two germline ends. The CDR3 is 13 residues long. CDR1 is SEHNR, CDR2 FQNEAQ, per germline (reference sequence). The CDR3 DNA sequence: TGTGCCAGCCTGACAGGAACTGGAGAGACCCAGTACTTC. Encoded protein: CASLTGTGETQYF.

The chain carries TRBV6-5 and TRBJ1-2; 7 bases map to TRBD1. CDR1 and CDR2 (germline): MNHEY, SVGAGI. After removal of 5 bases from V and 3 bases from J, the junction contained 3 bases not matched to a gene. The CDR3 totals 13 residues. CDR3 nucleotides: TGTGCCAGCAGTACTGACAGGGACTATGGCTACACCTTC. Its translation: CASSTDRDYGYTF.

The gene calls are TRBV27 and TRBJ1-3; D might be TRBD1 (5 bases). Looked up from germline, CDR1 is MNHEY and CDR2 is SMNVEV (reference sequence). The CDR3 is 14 amino acids. Trimming took off 3 bases at V and 4 bases at J, with 10 bases between the two ends. CDR3 loop: CASSLKGAGNTIYF. DNA of the CDR3: TGTGCCAGCAGTTTGAAAGGGGCGGGAAACACCATATATTTT.

Only a few counts were recorded for this clone. The chain has TRBV4-3 and TRBJ1-3, with unresolved D. V was clipped by 5 bases and J by 2 bases, with 16 bases between them. In germline, CDR1 is LGHNA, CDR2 YSLEER. This CDR3 is 16 amino acids long. CDR3 amino acids: CASSSSPPTAGNTIYF. The DNA for the CDR3 is TGCGCCAGCAGCAGCTCCCCCCCTACGGCTGGAAACACCATATATTTT.

The rearrangement joins TRBV9 to TRBJ2-7; D is possibly TRBD2 (6 bases). V gave up 0 bases and J gave up 2 bases, with 15 bases separating them. The CDR3 length is 16 residues. Germline CDR1 is SGDLS and CDR2 is YYNGEE. This chain's CDR3 is CASSVGLAVGAYEQYF. As DNA, the CDR3 is TGTGCCAGCAGCGTAGGCTTAGCGGTTGGGGCCTACGAGCAGTACTTC. The full variable domain, its missing parts supplied by reference TRBV9 and TRBJ2-7, is DSGVTQTPKHLITATGQRVTLRCSPRSGDLSVYWYQQSLDQGLQFLIQYYNGEERAKGNILERFSAQQFPDLHSELNLSSLELGDSALYFCASSVGLAVGAYEQYFGPGTRLTVT.

The chain recombines TRBV5-1 with TRBJ1-2; the D gene is possibly TRBD1 (5 bases). The CDR3 has 17 amino acids. V lost 0 bases and J lost 0, with 15 bases in between. The germline CDR1 and CDR2 sequences are SGHRS and YFSETQ. The CDR3 protein is CASSLGLTVSPNYGYTF. The CDR3 region has the DNA TGCGCCAGCAGCTTGGGGCTGACAGTTTCCCCTAACTATGGCTACACCTTC. The full variable domain, rest sourced from reference TRBV5-1 and TRBJ1-2, is KAGVTQTPRYLIKTRGQQVTLSCSPISGHRSVSWYQQTPGQGLQFLFEYFSETQRNKGNFPGRFSGRQFSNSRSEMNVSTLELGDSALYLCASSLGLTVSPNYGYTFGSGTRLTVV.